The sequence of this TCR beta chain was determined in a study of blood T cell repertoires in COVID-19. The CDR3 is made up of 20 amino acids. J gave up 0 bases and V 3 bases, and 15 bases lay outside the gene matches. Germline values: CDR1 MGHRA, CDR2 YSYEKL. Profiled with immunoSEQ multiplex PCR; TCRdb holds only in-frame clones, not every one. The data show roughly 260,000 clones, approximately 89% seen once. Sequencing used peripheral blood. The rearrangement uses TRBV4-1 and TRBJ2-2; TRBD1 agrees at 8 bases. This TCR derives from a woman aged 50 to 65 with acute or convalescent COVID-19. The CDR3 bases are TGCGCCAGCAGCCACCCGATTTCAGGGGGCGCCTTCGCGAACACCGGGGAGCTGTTTTTT. Translation gives CASSHPISGGAFANTGELFF.